These 4 T cell receptor beta chains were sequenced from one sample in a study of T cells in localized non-small cell lung cancer. Assay used: immunoSEQ multiplex PCR; TCRdb lists only in-frame clones, some missing. The sample shows 40,000 or so clones, 79% of them seen only once. Material: PBMCs, obtained before any cancer treatment. Source of these receptors: a woman between 35 and 70 years old with stage II squamous cell lung carcinoma.

The chain combines TRBV6-1 with TRBJ1-1; no definite D call. CDR1 is MNHNS, CDR2 SASEGT, per germline. CDR3 length: 15 amino acids. Trimming took 7 bases from V and 0 from J, leaving 15 bases between them. As DNA, the CDR3 is TGTGCCAGCACGGAGGTCCTGGGGATGAACACTGAAGCTTTCTTT. It encodes CASTEVLGMNTEAFF.

The V and J genes are TRBV28 and TRBJ1-2; D gene uncertain. Germline V gene lookup returns CDR1 MDHEN and CDR2 SYDVKM. V lost 6 bases, J lost 8 bases, and 10 bases lay in between. The CDR3 sequence is 11 residues long. CDR3 DNA: TGTGCCAGCAGCTCCGGGTGGGGCTACACCTTC. Protein: CASSSGWGYTF.

The CDR3 reads CASRRTDPNEKLFF. The CDR3 nucleotides are TGTGCCAGCCGACGGACGGACCCTAATGAAAAACTGTTTTTT. The chain has TRBV6-1 and TRBJ1-4; D unclear. The length of the CDR3 is 14 residues. The germline V and J ends were trimmed by 8 bases and 3 bases, with 13 bases remaining between them. The germline gives CDR1 MNHNS, CDR2 SASEGT.

The chain carries TRBV4-3 and TRBJ1-5; D may be TRBD1 (5 bases). The CDR3 has 15 amino acids. Germline CDR1 reads LGHNA; CDR2 reads YSLEER. Trimming took off 0 bases at V and 5 bases at J, with 11 bases between the two ends. The CDR3 DNA reads TGCGCCAGCAGCCAAGAAACGGGGGTTTATCAGCCCCAGCATTTT. This encodes CASSQETGVYQPQHF.